This TCR beta chain was found in a study of control samples from healthy donors and cancer patients. This clone showed up just a few times. CDR1 is SGHTA and CDR2 is FQGTGA in the germline V gene. V lost 5 bases, J lost 9 bases, and 14 bases lay in between. CDR3 size: 13 residues. The table came from immunoSEQ multiplex PCR; TCRdb's copy has only in-frame clones and leaves some out. The sample carries 110,000 or so clones, around 88% recorded once. The chain couples TRBV7-3 to TRBJ2-1; D not resolved. The clonotype was recovered from a woman in her forties or fifties in good health. Sample: blood. The CDR3 bases are TGTGCCAGCAGCCTAAAGCCAGATCTTGAGCAGTTCTTC. This translates into CASSLKPDLEQFF.